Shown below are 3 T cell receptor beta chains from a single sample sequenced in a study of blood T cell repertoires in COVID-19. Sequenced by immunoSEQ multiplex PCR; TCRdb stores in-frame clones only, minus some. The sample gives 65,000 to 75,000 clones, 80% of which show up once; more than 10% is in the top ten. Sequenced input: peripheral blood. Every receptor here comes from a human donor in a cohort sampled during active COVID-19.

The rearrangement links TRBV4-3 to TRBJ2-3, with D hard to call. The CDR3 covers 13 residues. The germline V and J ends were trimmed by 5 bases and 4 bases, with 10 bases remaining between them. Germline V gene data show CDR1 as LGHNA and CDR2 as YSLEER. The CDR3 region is CASSANRADTQYF. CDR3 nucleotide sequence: TGCGCCAGCAGCGCCAACCGCGCAGATACGCAGTATTTT.

The CDR3 region has the DNA TGTGCCAGCAGCCCTCTAACAGGCAAAGTCCTAAGGAGCTCCTACGAGCAGTACGTC. Translated: CASSPLTGKVLRSSYEQYV. The V call is TRBV7-9, the J call TRBJ2-7; perhaps TRBD1 as D (5 bases). Germline loops: CDR1 SEHNR, CDR2 FQNEAQ (reference sequence). This CDR3 comprises 19 residues. V was shortened by 5 bases and J by 0 bases, with 26 bases between the two germline ends.

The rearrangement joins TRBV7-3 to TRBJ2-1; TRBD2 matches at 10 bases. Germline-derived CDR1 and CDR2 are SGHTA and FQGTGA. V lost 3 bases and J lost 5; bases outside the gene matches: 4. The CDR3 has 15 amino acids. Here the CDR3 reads CASSLEGLANNEQFF. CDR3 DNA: TGTGCCAGCAGCTTGGAGGGACTAGCGAACAATGAGCAGTTCTTC.